The 2 T cell receptor beta chains below were found in one sample sequenced in a study of T cells in Graves' hyperthyroidism and ophthalmopathy. The TCR beta CDR3 regions underwent amplification using RNA transcripts as the source. Primed by the HTBI set, a first-round RT-PCR was run on the TCR CDR3. One entry per CDR3 protein results from TCRdb running MiXCR on the multiplex PCR reads. Here the sample spans about 640,000 distinct CDR3 sequences, around 21% being singletons. Material for sequencing was blood. The receptors originated from a man in his thirties or forties with Graves' ophthalmopathy.

The chain carries TRBV29-1 and TRBJ2-5, with 8 bases fitting TRBD2. The germline V gene encodes CDR1 SQVTM and CDR2 ANQGSEA. The CDR3 length is 13 residues. The trim removed 2 bases at V and 3 bases at J, leaving 2 bases unmatched. The DNA of the CDR3 is TGCAGCGTTGAAAGGACTAGCAAAGAGACCCAGTACTTC. Its translation is CSVERTSKETQYF.

The rearrangement links TRBV6-1 to TRBJ2-7, with D possibly TRBD2 on 6 matching bases. The V gene lost 8 bases and the J gene lost 7 bases, with 9 bases spanning the gap. The CDR3 has 10 amino acids. Germline values: CDR1 MNHNS, CDR2 SASEGT. CDR3 DNA sequence: TGTGCCAGCGGGGCGGGGGAGCAGTACTTC. Translated, it gives CASGAGEQYF.